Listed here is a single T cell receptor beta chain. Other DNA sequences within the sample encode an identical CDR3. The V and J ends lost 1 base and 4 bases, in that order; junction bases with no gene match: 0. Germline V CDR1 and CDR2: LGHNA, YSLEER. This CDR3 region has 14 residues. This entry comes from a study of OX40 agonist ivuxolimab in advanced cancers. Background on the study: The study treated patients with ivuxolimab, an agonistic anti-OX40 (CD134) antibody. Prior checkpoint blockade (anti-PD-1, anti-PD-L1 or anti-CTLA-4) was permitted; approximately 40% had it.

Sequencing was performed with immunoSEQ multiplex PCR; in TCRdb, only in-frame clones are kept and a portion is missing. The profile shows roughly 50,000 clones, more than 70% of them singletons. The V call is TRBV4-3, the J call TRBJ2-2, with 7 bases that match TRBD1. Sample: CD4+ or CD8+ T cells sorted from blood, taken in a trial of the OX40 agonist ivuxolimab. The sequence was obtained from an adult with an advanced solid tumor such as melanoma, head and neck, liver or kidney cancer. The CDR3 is CASSQGTGTGELFF. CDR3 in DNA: TGCGCCAGCAGCCAAGGGACAGGCACCGGGGAGCTGTTTTTT.